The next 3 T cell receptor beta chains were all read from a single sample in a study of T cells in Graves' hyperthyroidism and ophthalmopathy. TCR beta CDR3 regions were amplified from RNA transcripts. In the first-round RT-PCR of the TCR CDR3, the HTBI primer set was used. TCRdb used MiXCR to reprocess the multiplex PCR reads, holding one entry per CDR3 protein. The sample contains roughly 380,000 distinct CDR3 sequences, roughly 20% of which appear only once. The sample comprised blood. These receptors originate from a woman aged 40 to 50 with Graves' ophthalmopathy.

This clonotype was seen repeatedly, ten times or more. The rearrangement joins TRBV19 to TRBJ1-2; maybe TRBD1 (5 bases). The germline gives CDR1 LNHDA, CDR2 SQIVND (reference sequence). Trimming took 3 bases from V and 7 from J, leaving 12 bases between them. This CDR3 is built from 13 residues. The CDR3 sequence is CASSMGIGAGYTF. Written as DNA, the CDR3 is TGTGCCAGTAGTATGGGGATAGGGGCTGGCTACACCTTC. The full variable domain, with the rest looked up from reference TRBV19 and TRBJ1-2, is DGGITQSPKYLFRKEGQNVTLSCEQNLNHDAMYWYRQDPGQGLRLIYYSQIVNDFQKGDIAEGYSVSREKKESFPLTVTSAQKNPTAFYLCASSMGIGAGYTFGSGTRLTVV.

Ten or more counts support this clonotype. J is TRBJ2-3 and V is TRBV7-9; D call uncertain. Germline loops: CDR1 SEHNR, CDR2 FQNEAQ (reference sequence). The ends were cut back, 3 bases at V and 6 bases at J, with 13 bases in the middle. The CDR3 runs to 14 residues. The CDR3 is CASSFISSLDTQYF. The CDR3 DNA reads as TGTGCCAGCAGCTTTATTAGTTCTCTGGATACGCAGTATTTT.

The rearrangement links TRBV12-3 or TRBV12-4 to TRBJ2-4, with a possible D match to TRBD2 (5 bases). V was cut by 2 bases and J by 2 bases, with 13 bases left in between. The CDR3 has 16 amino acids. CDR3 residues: CASSLWRAETKNIQYF. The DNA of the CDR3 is TGTGCCAGCAGTTTATGGCGGGCGGAGACCAAAAACATTCAGTACTTC.